These 8 T cell receptor beta chains came from one sample sequenced in a study of shared clonotypes between healthy human individuals. TCRdb's table, derived via immunoSEQ multiplex PCR, lists solely in-frame clones and lacks some. Here the sample spans 2 million to 2.5 million clones, around 95% being singletons. Sequencing was carried out using naive CD4+ T cells sorted from blood. Subset in this sample: CD45RA+ positively selected. The receptor source for this set is a man aged 18 to 30 in good health.

The chain couples TRBV18 to TRBJ1-1; D uncertain. The germline V and J ends were trimmed by 5 bases and 1 base, with 11 bases remaining between them. The CDR3 is 14 residues long. In germline, CDR1 is KGHSH, CDR2 LQKENI. CDR3 amino acids: CASSEWSGNTEAFF. The CDR3 region has the DNA TGTGCCAGCTCAGAATGGAGCGGGAACACTGAAGCTTTCTTT.

The V and J genes are TRBV5-1 and TRBJ2-3; 11 bases match TRBD2. CDR3 length equals 18 residues. V lost 1 base to trimming and J lost 4 bases; unmatched junction nucleotides: 11. The V gene's germline CDR1 is SGHRS and CDR2 YFSETQ. The CDR3 DNA sequence: TGCGCCAGCAGCTTGCGGCTAGCGGGAGGTGGGTCCGCAGATACGCAGTATTTT. Translation: CASSLRLAGGGSADTQYF. The whole variable domain, remainder taken from reference TRBV5-1 and TRBJ2-3, is KAGVTQTPRYLIKTRGQQVTLSCSPISGHRSVSWYQQTPGQGLQFLFEYFSETQRNKGNFPGRFSGRQFSNSRSEMNVSTLELGDSALYLCASSLRLAGGGSADTQYFGPGTRLTVL.

This clone was observed once. This chain uses TRBV5-1 with TRBJ2-3; perhaps TRBD2 as D (5 bases). Germline CDR1 reads SGHRS; CDR2 reads YFSETQ. V lost 4 bases and J 6 bases, leaving 9 bases between the germline ends. CDR3 length: 12 amino acids. The CDR3 region has the DNA TGCGCCAGCAGCCAGCCGGGGGATACGCAGTATTTT. The encoded protein is CASSQPGDTQYF.

This chain links TRBV6-6 with TRBJ1-2; no firm D call. Germline V gene data show CDR1 as MNHNY and CDR2 as SVGAGI (reference sequence). V gave up 6 bases and J gave up 3 bases, with 8 bases separating them. CDR3 length equals 12 residues. Here the CDR3 reads CASSPPDYGYTF. The CDR3 coding sequence is TGTGCCAGCAGCCCCCCGGACTATGGCTACACCTTC.

The chain has TRBV18 and TRBJ2-7; a possible D gene is TRBD1 (6 bases). The CDR3 length is 15 residues. Trimming shortened V by 0 bases and J by 2 bases, and 11 bases separated the two germline ends. Per the germline V gene, CDR1 is KGHSH and CDR2 is LQKENI. The CDR3 sequence: CASSPPGTKTYEQYF. CDR3 in DNA: TGTGCCAGCTCACCACCCGGGACAAAGACCTACGAGCAGTACTTC.

The V gene is TRBV30, the J gene TRBJ2-2; 8 bases line up with TRBD1. Germline trimming cut 3 bases from V and 4 bases from J; bases unmatched to any gene: 10. Germline V gene sequence: CDR1 GTSNPN, CDR2 SVGIG (reference sequence). CDR3 length equals 16 residues. The CDR3 here is CAWRQGDGRSTGELFF. The DNA for the CDR3 is TGTGCCTGGAGACAGGGGGACGGGAGAAGCACCGGGGAGCTGTTTTTT.

In this sample, this clone turned up once. Other DNA sequences in this specimen translate into the identical CDR3. The V gene is TRBV9, the J gene TRBJ2-5; D may be TRBD2 (5 bases). V lost 0 bases and J lost 5, with 11 bases in between. Germline assignment: CDR1 SGDLS and CDR2 YYNGEE. This CDR3 is built from 14 residues. The CDR3 reads CASSVGLAQETQYF. The CDR3 coding sequence is TGTGCCAGCAGCGTAGGTCTAGCCCAGGAGACCCAGTACTTC.

The V gene is TRBV7-9, the J gene TRBJ1-2; 8 bases line up with TRBD1. This CDR3 comprises 14 residues. With 0 bases clipped from V and 7 bases from J, the junction kept 4 bases outside the gene matches. Germline V gene sequence: CDR1 SEHNR, CDR2 FQNEAQ (reference sequence). The CDR3 nucleotides are TGTGCCAGCAGCTTAGCCTGGACAGGGACTGGCTACACCTTC. Translated: CASSLAWTGTGYTF. The full variable domain, completed using reference TRBV7-9 and TRBJ1-2, is DTGVSQNPRHKITKRGQNVTFRCDPISEHNRLYWYRQTLGQGPEFLTYFQNEAQLEKSRLLSDRFSAERPKGSFSTLEIQRTEQGDSAMYLCASSLAWTGTGYTFGSGTRLTVV.